This T cell receptor (beta chain) was recorded in a study of Ad26.COV2.S vaccination and SARS-CoV-2 variants (dated by TCRdb to about 2021). Study-wide context: Donors in the vaccine arm were drawn from COV1001, a multicentre, randomized, double-blind, placebo-controlled phase I-IIa trial testing Ad26.COV2.S in healthy adults. Ad26.COV2.S was administered intramuscularly at 5 x 10^10 or 1 x 10^11 viral particles, either as a single shot or as two shots given 56 days apart. The specificity and breadth of SARS-CoV-2-reactive T cell receptors after Ad26.COV2.S vaccination were assessed by TCRbeta repertoire sequencing. The TCR-sequenced set comprised approximately 32 samples: some 20 Ad26.COV2.S vaccine recipients, 5 placebo recipients and 8 SARS-CoV-2 convalescent individuals. Participants in the trial were split at random into five groups of five each, receiving low-dose or high-dose Ad26.COV2.S once or twice, or else placebo on both occasions. Throughout the experiments and outcome assessment, investigators stayed blinded to trial group allocation.

General findings and caveats noted by the study authors: After vaccination, spike-specific CD8+ and CD4+ T cell responses were reported to show substantial breadth. Spike-specific TCR breadth was higher in Ad26.COV2.S recipients than in placebo recipients (P = 0.0014). Vaccine and placebo recipients had comparable non-spike TCR breadth, which fits with the vaccine containing only spike. The study lacked the statistical power to compare responses across vaccine doses or regimens. The authors noted that total T cell responses may have been underestimated by the TCR breadth and depth analyses.

Comment on this clone: Its antigen is unknown. No base quality values were provided; no much bigger clone lies one nucleotide off.

Trimming at the junction amounts to 5 bases on V and 1 base on J, and the germline ends lie 1 base apart. CDR1 is given as SEHNR and CDR2 as FQNEAQ, both from the germline V gene (reference sequence). The CDR3 starts with the cysteine, ends with the phenylalanine, and has 11 residues. Just the 33-base CDR3 DNA is kept, in frame starting at base 1. What this sample's treatment or condition label stands for: roughly 18 received Ad26.COV2.S at low or high dose, single or two shots; a few received placebo; per-sample allocation not given. For vaccine and placebo recipients, the sequenced repertoires came from samples collected on day 63 after the first injection. Cohort 1b enrolled roughly 25 adults aged 18-55 years at a single site in Boston, USA, between 29 July and 7 August 2020. Ad26.COV2.S was a replication-incompetent adenovirus type 26 vector that expressed a prefusion-stabilized SARS-CoV-2 spike protein derived from the original Wuhan strain.

The immunoSEQ Assay was used to sequence TCRbeta CDR3 regions. After extraction, genomic DNA underwent amplification by bias-controlled multiplex PCR, followed by high-throughput sequencing. In the paper's pipeline: To quantify the absolute abundance of every unique TCRbeta CDR3 region, sequences were collapsed and filtered. Usable DNA was measured by amplifying reference genes present in all nucleated cells, and TCRbeta template counts were normalized to that usable DNA to estimate T cell fraction. Repertoire TCRs were annotated as SARS-CoV-2-specific when V gene, CDR3 amino acid sequence and J gene were exactly matched to a known reactive TCR set. The reference SARS-CoV-2 TCR set was obtained from MIRA and was filtered for enrichment in COVID-19-positive ImmuneCODE repertoires, whereby public or cross-reactive TCRs were removed. Using the MIRA antigens, annotated TCRs were further analysed by specific ORF or by position within an ORF. Breadth was defined as annotated unique rearrangements over total unique productive rearrangements; depth was the summed frequency of those rearrangements. TCR breadth was compared between groups using two-sided Wilcoxon rank-sum tests. In its TCRdb copy, this immuneACCESS table keeps in-frame sequences only and misses some clones. Where compared with another copy, unresolved V genes explain less than half of these, and the others have no known cause. The V and J calls and clone size are taken from that table; D and trimming were inferred from the DNA. The sample table lists hundreds of thousands of clones, approximately 89% of them with a count of one. The ten largest clones capture approximately 2.5% of the sample.

Sequencing was performed on peripheral blood, taken in a trial of Ad26.COV2.S vaccine versus placebo. The sequence is built from TRBV7-9 and TRBJ2-3, with the D gene too uncertain to name. The sequence was obtained from a person aged 18 to 65 who received the Ad26.COV2.S COVID-19 vaccine or a placebo. The DNA sequence follows: TGTGCCAGCAGCCGCACAGATACGCAGTATTTT. It codes for CASSRTDTQYF.